This TCR beta chain is drawn from a study of siplizumab effects on memory and regulatory T cells. General observations from the study: Naive T cells were seen as more diverse than memory cells and as major alloresponse contributors. Sequences below about 10^-5 frequency were poorly captured. As a result, only a minor fraction of alloreactive clones mapped to unstimulated subsets. Relative to controls at about 28%, mappable alloreactive CD4+ clones exhibited a mean Treg-derived proportion of approximately 68% with siplizumab.

The table came from immunoSEQ multiplex PCR; TCRdb's copy has only in-frame clones and leaves some out. This table has about 94,000 clones, 94% appearing once. Germline V CDR1 and CDR2: SGHNT, YYREEE (reference sequence). This CDR3 has 18 amino acids. V was pared by 3 bases and J by 1 base, with 4 bases of the junction left unmatched. In the case of this clone: Its antigen is still unknown.

The chain combines TRBV5-4 with TRBJ2-2; 15 bases match TRBD2. The TCR was taken from a human donor in good health. The material sequenced was non-Treg CD4+ T cells sorted from blood. DNA for the CDR3: TGTGCCAGCAGCTCTCCGGGACTAGCGGGGGGGAACACCGGGGAGCTGTTTTTT. It yields the protein CASSSPGLAGGNTGELFF.